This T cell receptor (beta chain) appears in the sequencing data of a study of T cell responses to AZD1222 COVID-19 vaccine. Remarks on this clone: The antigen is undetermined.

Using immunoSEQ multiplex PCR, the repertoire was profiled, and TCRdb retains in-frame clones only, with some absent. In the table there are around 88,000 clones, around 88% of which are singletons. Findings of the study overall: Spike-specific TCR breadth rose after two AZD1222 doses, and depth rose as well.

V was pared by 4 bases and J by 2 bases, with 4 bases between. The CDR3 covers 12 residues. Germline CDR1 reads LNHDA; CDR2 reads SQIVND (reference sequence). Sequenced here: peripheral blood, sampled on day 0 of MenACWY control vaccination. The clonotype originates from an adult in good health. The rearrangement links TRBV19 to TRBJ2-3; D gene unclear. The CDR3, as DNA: TGTGCCAGTAGTAGGGACACAGATACGCAGTATTTT. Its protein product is CASSRDTDTQYF.